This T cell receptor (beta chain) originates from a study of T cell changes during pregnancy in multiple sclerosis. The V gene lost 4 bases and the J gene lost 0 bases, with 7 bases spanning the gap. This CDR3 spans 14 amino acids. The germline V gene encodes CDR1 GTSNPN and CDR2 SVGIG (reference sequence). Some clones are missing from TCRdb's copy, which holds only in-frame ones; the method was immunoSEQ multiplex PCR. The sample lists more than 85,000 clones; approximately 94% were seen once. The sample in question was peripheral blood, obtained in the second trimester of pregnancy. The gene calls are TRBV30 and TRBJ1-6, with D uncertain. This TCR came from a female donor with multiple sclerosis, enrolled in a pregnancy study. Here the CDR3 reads CAWTLSSYNSPLHF. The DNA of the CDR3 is TGTGCCTGGACGCTGAGCTCCTATAATTCACCCCTCCACTTT.